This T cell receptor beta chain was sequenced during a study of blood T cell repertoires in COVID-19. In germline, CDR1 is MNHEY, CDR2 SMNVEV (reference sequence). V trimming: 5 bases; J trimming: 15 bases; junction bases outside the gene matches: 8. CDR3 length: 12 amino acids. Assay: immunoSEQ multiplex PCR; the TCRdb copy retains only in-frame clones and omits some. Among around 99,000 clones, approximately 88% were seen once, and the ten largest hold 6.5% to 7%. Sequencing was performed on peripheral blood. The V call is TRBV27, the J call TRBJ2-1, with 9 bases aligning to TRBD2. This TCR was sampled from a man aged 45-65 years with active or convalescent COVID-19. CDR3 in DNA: TGTGCCAGCAGTAAGAGCGGGAGGTTTCTGTTCTTC. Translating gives CASSKSGRFLFF.